Listed here are 24 T cell receptor beta chains from one sample, sequenced in a study of blood T cell repertoires in COVID-19. TCRdb keeps only in-frame clones here, not all; method: immunoSEQ multiplex PCR. The table has under 350,000 clones, around 90% seen once. Specimen: peripheral blood. These receptors came from a woman aged 30 to 39 with COVID-19, enrolled during active disease.

V and J are TRBV6-2 or TRBV6-3 and TRBJ1-6; D is uncertain. The CDR3 covers 15 residues. Deletions cut 4 bases from V and 0 bases from J, with 7 bases between. Germline CDR1 MNHEY, CDR2 SVGEGT. CDR3 sequence (DNA): TGTGCCAGCAGTTCGGTGAGCTCCTATAATTCACCCCTCCACTTT. It is translated as CASSSVSSYNSPLHF.

This chain connects TRBV3-1 (or the pseudogene TRBV3-2) to TRBJ1-4, with D perhaps TRBD1 (6 bases). Germline CDR1 is LGHDT and CDR2 is YNNKEL (reference sequence). The CDR3 length is 16 residues. Trimming took off 0 bases at V and 4 bases at J, with 12 bases between the two ends. CDR3 region: CASSQDRGRRNEKLFF. CDR3 nucleotides: TGTGCCAGCAGCCAAGACAGGGGACGGCGTAATGAAAAACTGTTTTTT.

V usage is TRBV7-3 and J usage is TRBJ2-1; 15 bases are a match to TRBD2. V shed 6 bases, J shed 8 bases, and the junction held 5 bases outside the gene matches. CDR3 size: 15 residues. Germline values: CDR1 SGHTA, CDR2 FQGTGA. The CDR3, as DNA: TGTGCCAGCAGTCCTTGGACTAGCGGGAGGGATGAGCAGTTCTTC. This codes for CASSPWTSGRDEQFF.

The chain links TRBV6-6 to TRBJ2-7; 8 bases fit TRBD1. Germline assignment: CDR1 MNHNY and CDR2 SVGAGI (reference sequence). The CDR3 is 15 amino acids. J gave up 6 bases and V 2 bases, and 9 bases lay outside the gene matches. This chain's CDR3 is CASSYPGQGQVEQYF. The CDR3 DNA follows: TGTGCCAGCAGTTACCCCGGACAGGGTCAGGTCGAGCAGTACTTC.

The J gene is TRBJ1-4, the V gene TRBV6-5, with TRBD1 identical over 9 bases. CDR3 length equals 15 residues. The ends lost 6 bases at V and 7 bases at J; junction bases unmatched: 9. Per the germline V gene, CDR1 is MNHEY and CDR2 is SVGAGI. This CDR3 is CASSDSGTGREKLFF. The CDR3 DNA sequence: TGTGCCAGCAGCGACTCCGGGACAGGGCGTGAAAAACTGTTTTTT.

This sequence joins TRBV19 and TRBJ2-1; D may be TRBD1 (5 bases). The length of the CDR3 is 14 residues. Germline V gene lookup returns CDR1 LNHDA and CDR2 SQIVND (reference sequence). Trimming removed 5 bases at V and 7 bases at J, with 15 bases between. CDR3 in amino acids: CASSAPRGRNEQFF. CDR3 coding DNA: TGTGCCAGTAGTGCCCCAAGGGGTAGGAATGAGCAGTTCTTC.

This clone is a singleton in its sample. This chain joins TRBV7-2 and TRBJ2-5; 10 positions match TRBD2. The germline gives CDR1 SGHTA, CDR2 FQGNSA. The CDR3 runs 15 residues. V trimming: 2 bases; J trimming: 5 bases; junction bases outside the gene matches: 5. CDR3 nucleotides: TGTGCCAGCAGCTTACCGGGACTAGCGCAGGAGACCCAGTACTTC. Amino acid sequence: CASSLPGLAQETQYF.

The CDR3 loop reads CASSQDLLLNEQFF. The CDR3 coding sequence is TGTGCCAGCAGCCAAGATTTACTGCTCAATGAGCAGTTCTTC. The chain combines TRBV3-1 (or the pseudogene TRBV3-2) with TRBJ2-1, with no clear D. The CDR3 has 14 residues. The germline V and J ends were trimmed by 0 bases and 6 bases, with 9 bases remaining between them. CDR1 LGHDT and CDR2 YNNKEL come from the germline V gene (reference sequence).

The CDR3 sequence: CASSPIRSDRGGYEQYF. The CDR3 DNA sequence: TGTGCCAGCAGCCCGATTCGATCAGACAGGGGCGGCTACGAGCAGTACTTC. The chain uses TRBV11-2 and TRBJ2-7; 8 nucleotides align to TRBD1. The V gene's germline CDR1 is SGHAT and CDR2 FQNNGV. Trimming took 5 bases from V and 3 from J; bases not matched to a gene: 15. CDR3 length equals 17 residues. The whole variable domain, filled in from reference TRBV11-2 and TRBJ2-7, reads EAGVAQSPRYKIIEKRQSVAFWCNPISGHATLYWYQQILGQGPKLLIQFQNNGVVDDSQLPKDRFSAERLKGVDSTLKIQPAKLEDSAVYLCASSPIRSDRGGYEQYFGPGTRLTVT.

In this sample, this clone turned up once. This chain uses TRBV5-4 with TRBJ1-1; D ambiguous. This CDR3 contains 13 residues. Trimming left V 3 bases short and J 2 bases short, with 8 bases between. Germline CDR1 and CDR2: SGHNT and YYREEE (reference sequence). The CDR3 loop is CASSWAGNTEAFF. As DNA, the CDR3 is TGTGCCAGCAGCTGGGCCGGAAACACTGAAGCTTTCTTT. Combining the CDR3 with reference TRBV5-4 and TRBJ1-1 gives the whole variable domain ETGVTQSPTHLIKTRGQQVTLRCSSQSGHNTVSWYQQALGQGPQFIFQYYREEENGRGNFPPRFSGLQFPNYSSELNVNALELDDSALYLCASSWAGNTEAFFGQGTRLTVV.

Here the CDR3 reads CSSEGAGGYTF. CDR3 DNA sequence: TGCAGCAGCGAGGGGGCCGGTGGCTACACCTTC. This chain uses TRBV20-1 with TRBJ1-2, with 7 bases matching TRBD1. Germline CDR1 is DFQATT and CDR2 is SNEGSKA (reference sequence). This CDR3 is 11 amino acids long.

This clone was observed a single time. The chain links TRBV28 to TRBJ1-4; TRBD1 is a possible D gene (6 bases). The CDR3 consists of 15 residues. Germline V gene sequence: CDR1 MDHEN, CDR2 SYDVKM. V was trimmed by 5 bases and J by 4 bases, leaving 14 bases between them. The CDR3 loop is CASSIRTVVNEKLFF. For the CDR3, the DNA is TGTGCCAGCAGTATAAGGACAGTTGTTAATGAAAAACTGTTTTTT.

The V and J genes are TRBV5-4 and TRBJ1-4, with 7 bases matching TRBD1. Trimming cost V 4 bases and J 5 bases; bases outside gene matches: 5. The V gene's germline CDR1 is SGHNT and CDR2 YYREEE (reference sequence). This CDR3 comprises 14 residues. For the CDR3, the DNA is TGTGCCAGCAGCCAGACAGGGATCAATGAAAAACTGTTTTTT. Its protein is CASSQTGINEKLFF.

With regard to this clone: Other nucleotide sequences from this sample produce the same CDR3. CDR3 sequence reads: CASSTGTGGNEKLFF. CDR3 coding DNA: TGTGCCAGTAGTACCGGGACAGGAGGGAATGAAAAACTGTTTTTT. The rearrangement links TRBV19 to TRBJ1-4; TRBD1 agrees at 8 bases. The CDR3 covers 15 residues. The germline V gene has CDR1 LNHDA and CDR2 SQIVND (reference sequence). The trim removed 4 bases at V and 5 bases at J, leaving 6 bases unmatched.

The chain is built from TRBV5-1 and TRBJ2-7; 10 bases are shared with TRBD1. V lost 4 bases to trimming and J lost 6 bases; unmatched junction nucleotides: 4. Per the germline V gene, CDR1 is SGHRS and CDR2 is YFSETQ. The CDR3 has 13 amino acids. CDR3 sequence reads: CASSGTGAGEQYF. CDR3 sequence (DNA): TGCGCCAGCAGCGGGACAGGGGCTGGCGAGCAGTACTTC.

The chain couples TRBV12-3 or TRBV12-4 to TRBJ2-1; 11 bases fit TRBD1. This CDR3 comprises 13 residues. V lost 10 bases and J lost 4; bases outside the gene matches: 3. The CDR3, as DNA: TGTGCCACCGGGACAGGGGGGTACAATGAGCAGTTCTTC. Translation gives CATGTGGYNEQFF.

The genes are TRBV18 and TRBJ2-7, with 8 bases matching TRBD1. The junction had 6 bases not matched to a gene; V was cut back by 3 bases and J by 2 bases. CDR3 length: 15 residues. Germline V gene lookup returns CDR1 KGHSH and CDR2 LQKENI. CDR3 coding DNA: TGTGCCAGCTCACCTAGGACAGGGTCCCCCTACGAGCAGTACTTC. This encodes CASSPRTGSPYEQYF.

The chain couples TRBV2 to TRBJ1-1; D ambiguous. Per the germline V gene, CDR1 is SNHLY and CDR2 is FYNNEI. Trimming left V 7 bases short and J 3 bases short, with 15 bases between. This CDR3 has 14 residues. The CDR3 sequence: CASKEGSSHTEAFF. The CDR3 region has the DNA TGTGCCAGCAAGGAGGGCAGTTCTCACACTGAAGCTTTCTTT.

The V call is TRBV14, the J call TRBJ2-7; perhaps TRBD1 as D (6 bases). Per germline, CDR1 SGHDN and CDR2 FVKESK. The V end lost 1 base, the J end lost 2 bases, and 12 bases lay between the germline ends. This CDR3 comprises 15 residues. The CDR3 spells CASSQVGSGAYEQYF. CDR3 nucleotide sequence: TGTGCCAGCAGCCAAGTGGGCTCAGGGGCCTACGAGCAGTACTTC. The full variable domain, completed using reference TRBV14 and TRBJ2-7, is EAGVTQFPSHSVIEKGQTVTLRCDPISGHDNLYWYRRVMGKEIKFLLHFVKESKQDESGMPNNRFLAERTGGTYSTLKVQPAELEDSGVYFCASSQVGSGAYEQYFGPGTRLTVT.

V is TRBV5-4 and J is TRBJ2-7; D uncertain. Germline CDR1 SGHNT, CDR2 YYREEE (reference sequence). The CDR3 consists of 13 residues. Between the trimmed V and J ends, which lost 0 bases and 0 bases, there was a span of 4 bases. The CDR3 DNA reads TGTGCCAGCAGCTTGGACTACTCCTACGAGCAGTACTTC. This translates into CASSLDYSYEQYF.

This chain connects TRBV9 to TRBJ2-2; 10 bases match TRBD1. Germline loops: CDR1 SGDLS, CDR2 YYNGEE. The CDR3 is 16 residues long. Trimming at V came to 0 bases and at J to 6 bases, leaving 5 bases not matched to a gene. The CDR3 here is CASSVEGQGKPGELFF. The CDR3 DNA reads TGTGCCAGCAGCGTAGAGGGACAGGGGAAGCCCGGGGAGCTGTTTTTT.

The chain uses TRBV5-4 and TRBJ2-7; the D is unclear. The germline gives CDR1 SGHNT, CDR2 YYREEE (reference sequence). The CDR3 has 13 residues. V shed 2 bases and J shed 4 bases, with 10 bases lying between them. In DNA, the CDR3 is TGTGCCAGCAGCTTACAGCAGTCATACGAGCAGTACTTC. Amino acids: CASSLQQSYEQYF.

The V gene is TRBV7-6, the J gene TRBJ2-7; D might be TRBD2 (6 bases). The CDR3 length is 16 residues. V was shortened by 4 bases and J by 3 bases, with 19 bases between the two germline ends. The germline CDR1 and CDR2 sequences are SGHVS and FNYEAQ. This CDR3 reads CASSSRDSSHLYEQYF. The DNA of the CDR3 is TGTGCCAGCAGCTCTCGGGACTCATCCCACCTCTACGAGCAGTACTTC.

The chain joins TRBV27 to TRBJ2-7; D uncertain. The CDR3 runs 16 residues. Germline values: CDR1 MNHEY, CDR2 SMNVEV (reference sequence). V dropped 1 base and J dropped 2 bases, with 15 bases sitting between them. DNA of the CDR3: TGTGCCAGCAGTTTATTACAGAACCTGAGACCCTACGAGCAGTACTTC. This sequence encodes CASSLLQNLRPYEQYF.